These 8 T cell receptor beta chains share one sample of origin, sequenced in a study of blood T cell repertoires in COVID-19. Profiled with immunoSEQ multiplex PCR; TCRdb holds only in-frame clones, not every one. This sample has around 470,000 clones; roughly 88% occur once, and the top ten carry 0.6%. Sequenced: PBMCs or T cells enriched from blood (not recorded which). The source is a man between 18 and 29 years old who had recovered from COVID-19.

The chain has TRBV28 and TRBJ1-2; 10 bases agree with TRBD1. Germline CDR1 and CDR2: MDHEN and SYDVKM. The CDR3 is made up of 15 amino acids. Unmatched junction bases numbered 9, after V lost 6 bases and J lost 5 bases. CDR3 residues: CASSSGTGVVYGYTF. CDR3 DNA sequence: TGTGCCAGCAGCTCCGGGACAGGGGTCGTATATGGCTACACCTTC.

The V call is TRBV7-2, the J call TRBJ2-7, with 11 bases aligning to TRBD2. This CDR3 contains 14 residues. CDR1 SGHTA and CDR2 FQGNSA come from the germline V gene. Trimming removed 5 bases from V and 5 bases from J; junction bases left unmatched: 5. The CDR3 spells CASSKLAGANEQYF. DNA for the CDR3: TGTGCCAGCAGCAAACTAGCGGGAGCGAACGAGCAGTACTTC.

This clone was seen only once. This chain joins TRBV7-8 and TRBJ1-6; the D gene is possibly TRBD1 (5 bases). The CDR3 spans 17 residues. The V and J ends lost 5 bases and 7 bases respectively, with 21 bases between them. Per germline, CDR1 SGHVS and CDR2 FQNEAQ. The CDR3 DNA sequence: TGTGCCAGCAGCACGCAGTTGTCCAGGGTCGGGAATTCACCCCTCCACTTT. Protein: CASSTQLSRVGNSPLHF.

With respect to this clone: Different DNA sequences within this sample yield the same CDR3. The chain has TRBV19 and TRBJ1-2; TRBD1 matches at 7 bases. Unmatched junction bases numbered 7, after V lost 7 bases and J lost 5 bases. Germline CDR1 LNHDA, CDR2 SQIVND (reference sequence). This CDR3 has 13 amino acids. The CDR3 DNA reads TGTGCCAGTACCCCGGGGACAGCATATGGCTACACCTTC. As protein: CASTPGTAYGYTF.

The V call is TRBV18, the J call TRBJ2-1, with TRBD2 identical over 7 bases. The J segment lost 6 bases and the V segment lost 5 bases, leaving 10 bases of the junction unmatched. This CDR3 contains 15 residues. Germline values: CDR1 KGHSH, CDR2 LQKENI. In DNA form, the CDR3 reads TGTGCCAGCTCATCCCAGTCTGGCGGGGGCAATGAGCAGTTCTTC. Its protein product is CASSSQSGGGNEQFF. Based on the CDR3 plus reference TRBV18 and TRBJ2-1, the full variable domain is NAGVMQNPRHLVRRRGQEARLRCSPMKGHSHVYWYRQLPEEGLKFMVYLQKENIIDESGMPKERFSAEFPKEGPSILRIQQVVRGDSAAYFCASSSQSGGGNEQFFGPGTRLTVL.

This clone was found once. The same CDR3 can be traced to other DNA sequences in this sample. The CDR3 spells CSVETGDYEQYF. The CDR3 nucleotides read TGCAGCGTTGAGACAGGGGACTACGAGCAGTACTTC. The chain employs TRBV29-1 and TRBJ2-7; 8 bases align to TRBD1. CDR3 length: 12 residues. The V gene's germline CDR1 is SQVTM and CDR2 ANQGSEA. V shed 3 bases and J 3 bases; nucleotides not matched to a gene: 1.

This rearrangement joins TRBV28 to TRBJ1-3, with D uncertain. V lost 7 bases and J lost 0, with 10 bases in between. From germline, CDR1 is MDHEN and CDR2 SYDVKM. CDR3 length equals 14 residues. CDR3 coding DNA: TGTGCCAGCAAGTCCCTAGCCTCTGGAAACACCATATATTTT. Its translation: CASKSLASGNTIYF.

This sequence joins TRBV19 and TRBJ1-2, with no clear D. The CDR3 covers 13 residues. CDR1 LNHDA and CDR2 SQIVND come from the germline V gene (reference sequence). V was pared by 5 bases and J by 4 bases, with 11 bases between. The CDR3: CASSLDLRYGYTF. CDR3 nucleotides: TGTGCCAGTAGTCTGGACTTACGCTATGGCTACACCTTC.